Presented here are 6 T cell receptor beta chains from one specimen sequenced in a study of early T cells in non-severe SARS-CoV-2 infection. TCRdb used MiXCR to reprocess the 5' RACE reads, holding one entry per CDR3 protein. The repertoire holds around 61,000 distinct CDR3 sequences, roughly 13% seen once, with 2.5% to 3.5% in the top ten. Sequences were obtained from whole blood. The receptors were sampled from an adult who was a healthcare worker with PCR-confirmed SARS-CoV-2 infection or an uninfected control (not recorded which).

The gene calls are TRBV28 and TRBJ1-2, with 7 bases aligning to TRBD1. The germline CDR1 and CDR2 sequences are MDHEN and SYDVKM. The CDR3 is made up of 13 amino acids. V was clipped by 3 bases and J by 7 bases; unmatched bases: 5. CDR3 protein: CASSFDDRAGYTF. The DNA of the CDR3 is TGTGCCAGCAGTTTTGACGACAGGGCTGGCTACACCTTC.

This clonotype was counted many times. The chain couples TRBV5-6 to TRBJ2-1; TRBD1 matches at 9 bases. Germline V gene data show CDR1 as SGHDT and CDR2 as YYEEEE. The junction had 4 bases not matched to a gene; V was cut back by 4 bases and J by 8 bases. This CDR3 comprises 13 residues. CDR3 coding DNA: TGTGCCAGCAGCACAGGGGGCGGGGATGAGCAGTTCTTC. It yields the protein CASSTGGGDEQFF.

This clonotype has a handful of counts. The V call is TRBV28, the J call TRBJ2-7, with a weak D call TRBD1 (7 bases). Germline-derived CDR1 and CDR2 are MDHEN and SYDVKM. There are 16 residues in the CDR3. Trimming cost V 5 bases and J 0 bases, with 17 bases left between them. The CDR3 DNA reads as TGTGCCAGCAGTAAGGAGGGACAGCCGACCTCCTACGAGCAGTACTTC. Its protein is CASSKEGQPTSYEQYF.

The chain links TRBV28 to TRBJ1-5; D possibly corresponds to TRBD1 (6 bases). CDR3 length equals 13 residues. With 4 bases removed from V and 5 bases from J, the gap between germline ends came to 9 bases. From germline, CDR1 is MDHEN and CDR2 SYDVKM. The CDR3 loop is CASSWDNDQPQHF. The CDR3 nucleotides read TGTGCCAGCAGTTGGGACAACGATCAGCCCCAGCATTTT.

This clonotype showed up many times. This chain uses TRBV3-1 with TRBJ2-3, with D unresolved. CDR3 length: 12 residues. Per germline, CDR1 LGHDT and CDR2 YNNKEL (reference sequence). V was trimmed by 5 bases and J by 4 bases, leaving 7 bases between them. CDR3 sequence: CASSESPDTQYF. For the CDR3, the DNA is TGTGCCAGCAGCGAAAGTCCAGATACGCAGTATTTT.

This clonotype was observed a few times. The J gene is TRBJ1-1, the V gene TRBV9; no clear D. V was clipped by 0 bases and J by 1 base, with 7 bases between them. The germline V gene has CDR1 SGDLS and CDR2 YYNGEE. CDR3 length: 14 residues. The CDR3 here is CASSVEIQNTEAFF. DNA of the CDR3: TGTGCCAGCAGCGTAGAGATACAGAACACTGAAGCTTTCTTT.